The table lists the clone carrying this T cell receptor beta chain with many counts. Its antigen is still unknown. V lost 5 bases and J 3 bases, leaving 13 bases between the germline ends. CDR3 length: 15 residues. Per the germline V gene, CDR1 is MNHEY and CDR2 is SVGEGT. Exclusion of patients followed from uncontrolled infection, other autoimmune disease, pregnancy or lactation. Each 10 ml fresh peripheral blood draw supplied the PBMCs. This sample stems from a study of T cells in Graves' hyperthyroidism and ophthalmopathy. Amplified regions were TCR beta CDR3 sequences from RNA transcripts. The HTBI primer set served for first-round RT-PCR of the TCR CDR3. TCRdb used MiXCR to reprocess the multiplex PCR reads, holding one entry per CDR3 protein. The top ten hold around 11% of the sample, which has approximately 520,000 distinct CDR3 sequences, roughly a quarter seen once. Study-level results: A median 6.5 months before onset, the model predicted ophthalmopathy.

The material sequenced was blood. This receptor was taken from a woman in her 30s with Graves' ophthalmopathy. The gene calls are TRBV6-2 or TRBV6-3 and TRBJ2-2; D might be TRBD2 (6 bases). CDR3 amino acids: CASSRDGGYTGELFF. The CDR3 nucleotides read TGTGCCAGCAGTAGAGACGGGGGTTACACCGGGGAGCTGTTTTTT.